These T cell receptor beta chains were read from a single sample in a study of blood T cell repertoires in COVID-19. Assay: immunoSEQ multiplex PCR; the TCRdb copy retains only in-frame clones and omits some. The repertoire consists of some 150,000 clones, with more than 80% occurring once and the leading ten covering 1.5% to 2%. The sample consisted of PBMCs or T cells enriched from blood (not recorded which). The receptors were sampled from a young woman who had been exposed to COVID-19. The conserved cysteine and the conserved F or W are not part of the CDR3 here. The order of the fields is V gene, clone size, CDR3 protein. Clone size is given for some rows only: seen once, a few or many times, or a class if the clone is expanded.

v_call: TRBV25-1; clone_size: few; cdr3_aa: ASSVQANTEAF
v_call: TRBV19; clone_size: -; cdr3_aa: ASSIARTTNTEAF
v_call: TRBV28; clone_size: -; cdr3_aa: ASSEATGYNSPLH
v_call: TRBV6-1; clone_size: -; cdr3_aa: ASSDSLVGAPLH
v_call: TRBV4-1; clone_size: -; cdr3_aa: ASSQAAGGAYEQY
v_call: TRBV24-1; clone_size: -; cdr3_aa: ATSDFPSTDTQY
v_call: TRBV7-8; clone_size: -; cdr3_aa: ASSDTGGLNTEAF
v_call: TRBV6-2/TRBV6-3; clone_size: few; cdr3_aa: ASSITGSPSYEQY
v_call: TRBV5-6; clone_size: -; cdr3_aa: ASSAFLDSLGNTIY
v_call: TRBV12-3/TRBV12-4; clone_size: -; cdr3_aa: ASCSGWNQPQH
v_call: TRBV7-9; clone_size: once; cdr3_aa: ASSQDSDTEAF
v_call: TRBV10-3; clone_size: -; cdr3_aa: AIRGTSGYNEQF
v_call: TRBV4-1; clone_size: -; cdr3_aa: ASSNRQAGEAF
v_call: TRBV29-1; clone_size: few; cdr3_aa: SVGAGTGGIVTEAF
v_call: TRBV11-2; clone_size: -; cdr3_aa: ASSSTDNQPQH
v_call: TRBV25-1; clone_size: -; cdr3_aa: ASSEYASGAYNEQF
v_call: TRBV19; clone_size: -; cdr3_aa: ASSLGTGINEKLF
v_call: TRBV11-3; clone_size: -; cdr3_aa: ASSNGTSGRPLNTGELF
v_call: TRBV12-3/TRBV12-4; clone_size: -; cdr3_aa: ASSTSGIETQY
v_call: TRBV5-1; clone_size: few; cdr3_aa: ASSPGLAGTNEQF
v_call: TRBV30; clone_size: -; cdr3_aa: AWSEYRGLGYGYT
v_call: TRBV6-5; clone_size: -; cdr3_aa: ASDGLDRGYEQY
v_call: TRBV7-9; clone_size: -; cdr3_aa: ASSSRRQGGDSGANVLT
v_call: TRBV7-2; clone_size: -; cdr3_aa: ASSLPSGVTYEQY
v_call: TRBV11-2; clone_size: -; cdr3_aa: ASSLGLAGEGEQF
v_call: TRBV27; clone_size: -; cdr3_aa: ASSLRGRGTDTQY
v_call: TRBV5-6; clone_size: -; cdr3_aa: ASSLEGLAAYNEQF
v_call: TRBV27; clone_size: once; cdr3_aa: ASSPTGGKYEQY
v_call: TRBV28; clone_size: -; cdr3_aa: ASSFQGTNTEAF
v_call: TRBV30; clone_size: once; cdr3_aa: AWTSGRAGAYNEQF
v_call: TRBV3-1/TRBV3-2; clone_size: -; cdr3_aa: ASSLGRGDQETQY
v_call: TRBV6-5; clone_size: -; cdr3_aa: ASSYERGNEQF
v_call: TRBV7-9; clone_size: -; cdr3_aa: ASSSRRGLAGQETQY
v_call: TRBV6-6; clone_size: -; cdr3_aa: ASSVRTGDGQPQH
v_call: TRBV18; clone_size: -; cdr3_aa: ASSPEGQPGNTIY
v_call: TRBV16; clone_size: once; cdr3_aa: ASSRRGQETQY
v_call: TRBV25-1; clone_size: once; cdr3_aa: ASSSGVGNEQF
v_call: TRBV10-3; clone_size: -; cdr3_aa: AISEIVYEQY
v_call: TRBV19; clone_size: -; cdr3_aa: ASSIGRDRVSSGANVLT
v_call: TRBV2; clone_size: -; cdr3_aa: ASDPQSLMGYGYT
v_call: TRBV27; clone_size: -; cdr3_aa: ASKPEGGPVGGQPQH
v_call: TRBV2; clone_size: once; cdr3_aa: ASSDGAAGNINEKLF
v_call: TRBV6-6; clone_size: -; cdr3_aa: ASSRSPRGETQY
v_call: TRBV5-8; clone_size: -; cdr3_aa: ASSSGTSGRYEQY
v_call: TRBV7-3; clone_size: -; cdr3_aa: ASSLNPGAYNEQF
v_call: TRBV5-4; clone_size: -; cdr3_aa: ASSPGVDGRGTEAF
v_call: TRBV3-1/TRBV3-2; clone_size: once; cdr3_aa: ASSRGDRAFQETQY
v_call: TRBV28; clone_size: -; cdr3_aa: ASRPDRNYGYT
v_call: TRBV29-1; clone_size: -; cdr3_aa: SVEARGNTEAF
v_call: TRBV5-1; clone_size: -; cdr3_aa: ASSFQGQGIYEQY
v_call: TRBV5-1; clone_size: many; cdr3_aa: ASRAGQGDSPLH
v_call: TRBV28; clone_size: -; cdr3_aa: ASSLRGLDTEAF
v_call: TRBV7-2; clone_size: -; cdr3_aa: ASSFYLNNEQF
v_call: TRBV19; clone_size: -; cdr3_aa: ASKGTGAYEQY
v_call: TRBV9; clone_size: -; cdr3_aa: ASTRDRGLPGANVLT
v_call: TRBV30; clone_size: -; cdr3_aa: AWQYNSPLH
v_call: TRBV12-3/TRBV12-4; clone_size: -; cdr3_aa: ASSLGGGQH